This note documents a single TCR beta chain sequence. This entry is derived from a study of blood T cell repertoires in COVID-19. CDR1 LNHDA and CDR2 SQIVND come from the germline V gene (reference sequence). The CDR3 is made up of 14 amino acids. J was trimmed by 5 bases and V by 5 bases; bases with no gene match: 9. The method was immunoSEQ multiplex PCR; TCRdb's version includes in-frame clones alone and lacks a portion of them. In the table there are about 160,000 clones, over 70% of which are singletons. Recruitment covered 25 or so US areas and drew participants whose ages spanned about 18 to 95 years. Clinical history as reported by participants underpinned cohort assignment.

The receptor was derived from a woman aged 55-70 years who had recovered from COVID-19. The sequenced sample was PBMCs or T cells enriched from blood (not recorded which). The V call is TRBV19, the J call TRBJ2-7, with TRBD1 identical over 7 bases. CDR3 loop: CASSPTGMSDEQYF. The CDR3 nucleotides are TGTGCCAGTAGTCCGACAGGGATGTCCGACGAGCAGTACTTC.